One T cell receptor (beta chain) is described in this entry. The antigen remains undetermined. These data belong to a study of shared clonotypes between healthy human individuals. Study conclusions and caveats: Blood was the sole source, and tissue repertoires probably differ. A small donor pool kept down the genetic and exposure-history diversity that was represented.

V shed 0 bases and J 7 bases; nucleotides not matched to a gene: 9. Germline V gives CDR1 SGHDT, CDR2 YYEEEE. The CDR3 length is 18 residues. Assay: immunoSEQ multiplex PCR; the TCRdb copy retains only in-frame clones and omits some. The sample lists about 120,000 clones, about 70% occurring once. The gene calls are TRBV5-6 and TRBJ2-1, with 14 nucleotides matching TRBD2. What was sequenced was memory CD8+ T cells sorted from blood. Subset noted: CD45RO+ cells pooled with CCR7-negative TemRA cells. The TCR originated in a woman under 40 in good health. In DNA, the CDR3 is TGTGCCAGCAGCTTGGAGGGACTAGCGGGAGTAAGAAGAAATGAGCAGTTCTTC. It yields the protein CASSLEGLAGVRRNEQFF.